This TCR beta chain came from a study of T cells in Graves' hyperthyroidism and ophthalmopathy. The CDR3 has 15 amino acids. The trim removed 3 bases at V and 2 bases at J, leaving 7 bases unmatched. Looked up from germline, CDR1 is SQVTM and CDR2 is ANQGSEA. RNA transcripts provided the source from which TCR beta CDR3 regions were amplified. Initially, a first-round RT-PCR of the TCR CDR3 employed the HTBI primer set. TCRdb itself ran the multiplex PCR reads through MiXCR, one entry per CDR3 protein. The profile shows some 440,000 distinct CDR3 sequences, approximately 14% of them singletons. Patients aged 18 to 65 with hyperthyroidism were newly diagnosed, with duration under 2 months. Diagnosis relied on clinical symptoms, serum thyroxine and TRAb, thyroid ultrasound and orbital computed tomography. 10 ml fresh peripheral blood yielded the PBMCs. This clonotype was counted at least ten times. The antigen is undetermined.

Points from the study as a whole: Blood samples included most of the expanded thyroid clonotypes exceeding 0.001.

The receptor comes from a woman aged 18-29 years with Graves' hyperthyroidism. Sequencing was carried out using blood. The chain is built from TRBV29-1 and TRBJ2-7; 10 bases fit TRBD1. In nucleotides, the CDR3 is TGCAGCGTTGAGTATAGGGACAGGGGAACCTACGAGCAGTACTTC. Protein product: CSVEYRDRGTYEQYF.